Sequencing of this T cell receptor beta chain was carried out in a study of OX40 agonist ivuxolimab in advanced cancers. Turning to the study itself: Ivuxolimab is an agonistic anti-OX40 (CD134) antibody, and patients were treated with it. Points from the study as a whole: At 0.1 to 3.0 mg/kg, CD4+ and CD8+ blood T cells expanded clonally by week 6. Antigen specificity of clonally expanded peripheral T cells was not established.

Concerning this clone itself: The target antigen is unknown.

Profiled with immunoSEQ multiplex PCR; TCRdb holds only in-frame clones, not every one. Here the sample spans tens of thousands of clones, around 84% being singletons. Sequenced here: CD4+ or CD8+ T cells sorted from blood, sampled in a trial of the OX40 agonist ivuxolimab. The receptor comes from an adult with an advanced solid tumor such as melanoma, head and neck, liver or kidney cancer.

The CDR3 region is CASRGDSAAYYEQYF. The DNA for the CDR3 is TGTGCCAGCAGGGGGGACAGCGCAGCTTACTACGAGCAGTACTTC. The V and J genes are TRBV7-9 and TRBJ2-7, with 7 bases fitting TRBD1. Looked up from germline, CDR1 is SEHNR and CDR2 is FQNEAQ (reference sequence). The trim removed 6 bases at V and 3 bases at J, leaving 11 bases unmatched. The CDR3 is 15 amino acids.